This T cell receptor beta chain appears in the sequencing data of a study of neoadjuvant anti-PD-1 for oral cavity cancer. Study details: Non-progressing patients received a fourth nivolumab dose near day 43, then surgery on days 50-56. Study-level findings and limits: PBMC Gini-index clonality exceeded responders' in non-responders post-nivolumab.

This CDR3 spans 13 amino acids. Trimming removed 0 bases at V and 9 bases at J, with 10 bases between. In germline, CDR1 is SGHNT, CDR2 YYREEE (reference sequence). TCRdb's table, derived via immunoSEQ multiplex PCR, lists solely in-frame clones and lacks some. The repertoire holds about 68,000 clones, with roughly 85% as singletons. Documented time point: after neoadjuvant nivolumab, at surgical resection. Patients were newly diagnosed with stage II-IVA oral cavity squamous cell carcinoma without prior systemic or radiation treatment. Comment on this clone: Its matching antigen is unknown.

The chain is built from TRBV5-4 and TRBJ2-4; D is possibly TRBD1 (5 bases). This TCR was recovered from a person between 40 and 79 years old with oral cavity squamous cell carcinoma. Sequences were derived from PBMCs, sampled after nivolumab (anti-PD-1) treatment. In nucleotides, the CDR3 is TGTGCCAGCAGCTTGGGGGGCGTCGGCATTCAGTACTTC. It specifies CASSLGGVGIQYF.